This T cell receptor beta chain was recovered during a study of Ad26.COV2.S vaccination and SARS-CoV-2 variants. Only in-frame clones appear in the TCRdb table, and some are missing; sequencing was by immunoSEQ multiplex PCR. This table has some 340,000 clones, just over 85% appearing once. The treatment is: about 20 received Ad26.COV2.S at low or high dose, single or two shots; about 5 received placebo; per-sample allocation not given. Sample collection was performed on day 63 after the first vaccine or placebo injection. The germline V gene has CDR1 SGHRS and CDR2 YFSETQ. This CDR3 is built from 14 residues. Trimming removed 4 bases from V and 3 bases from J, with 14 bases in between.

The chain joins TRBV5-1 to TRBJ2-7; no definite D call. The source is a person between 18 and 60 years old who received the Ad26.COV2.S COVID-19 vaccine or a placebo. The sample consisted of peripheral blood, taken in a trial of Ad26.COV2.S vaccine versus placebo. Here the CDR3 DNA reads TGCGCCAGCAGCGATGGACGGCCACTCTACGAGCAGTACTTC. Amino acid sequence: CASSDGRPLYEQYF.